This T cell receptor beta chain was retrieved from a study of tumor-infiltrating lymphocytes in oesophageal squamous cell carcinoma. Germline CDR1 is SGHDT and CDR2 is YYEEEE. Trimming shortened V by 4 bases and J by 5 bases, and 18 bases separated the two germline ends. The CDR3 contains 15 residues. This clonotype turned up a few times. TCRdb ran MiXCR on the PCR reads and lists one entry per CDR3 protein. The sample shows under 8,500 distinct CDR3 sequences, 15% to 18% of them seen only once. The clonotype comes from a male donor with esophageal squamous cell carcinoma. Sequencing used blood. V gene TRBV5-6 combines with J gene TRBJ2-5, with TRBD2 as a possible D gene (6 bases). CDR3 residues: CASSPRGRPGETQYF. CDR3 DNA sequence: TGTGCCAGCAGCCCCCGGGGGAGGCCGGGGGAGACCCAGTACTTC.